Listed below are T cell receptor beta chains from one sample, sequenced in a study of blood T cell repertoires in COVID-19. Sequencing used immunoSEQ multiplex PCR; TCRdb keeps in-frame clones, though not all of them. The sample yields around 250,000 clones, roughly 84% seen once. Material: peripheral blood. These receptors came from a woman younger than 35 with acute or convalescent COVID-19. CDR3s include the opening cysteine and the closing phenylalanine or tryptophan. The order of the fields is D gene, clone size, J gene, V gene, CDR3 DNA, CDR3 protein. A D gene is named only where the DNA matches it firmly. Clone size is not always given. Where it is, it says once, few, many or a class for expanded clones.

TRBD2 . TRBJ2-1 TRBV6-5 TGTGCCAGCAGTTACTCTTGGACTAGCCTGTTCTTC CASSYSWTSLFF
TRBD1 few TRBJ1-2 TRBV27 TGTGCCACCAGACAGGGGGGATGGTATGGCTACACCTTC CATRQGGWYGYTF
TRBD1 . TRBJ1-2 TRBV6-5 TGTGCCAGCAGGAGGGACAGCAGCTATGGCTACACCTTC CASRRDSSYGYTF
TRBD1 . TRBJ2-4 TRBV15 TGTGCCACCAGCAGAGACCGGGACAGTCCCCTAGCCAAAAACATTCAGTACTTC CATSRDRDSPLAKNIQYF
TRBD2 . TRBJ2-7 TRBV6-1 TGTGCCAGCAGTGGACCGGGACTAGCGGTTGAATACGAGCAGTACTTC CASSGPGLAVEYEQYF
TRBD1 few TRBJ1-5 TRBV27 TGTGCCAGCAGTTTAATGGGCGGGACAGGCCTTAGCAATCAGCCCCAGCATTTT CASSLMGGTGLSNQPQHF
. few TRBJ2-1 TRBV11-3 TGTGCCAGCAGCTTAGAACGGTCCGCAAGCTCCTACAATGAGCAGTTCTTC CASSLERSASSYNEQFF
TRBD2 . TRBJ2-1 TRBV3-1/TRBV3-2 TGTGCCAGCAGCCAAGGACTAGCGGCCCACAATGAGCAGTTCTTC CASSQGLAAHNEQFF
TRBD1 . TRBJ1-2 TRBV7-9 TGTGCCAGCAGCGTCGACAGGGAAACTAACTATGGCTACACCTTC CASSVDRETNYGYTF
TRBD2 many TRBJ2-7 TRBV4-3 TGCGCCAGCAGCCAAGATACAAGCGGGAGGAGGAGCTACGAGCAGTACTTC CASSQDTSGRRSYEQYF
TRBD2 . TRBJ2-3 TRBV20-1 TGCAGTGCTAGTCCGGGGGGAGACACAGATACGCAGTATTTT CSASPGGDTDTQYF
. . TRBJ2-2 TRBV19 TGTGCCAGTAGTATAGATCTAACGAGCCCCCCCGGGGAGCTGTTTTTT CASSIDLTSPPGELFF
TRBD1 . TRBJ2-3 TRBV9 TGTGCCAGCAGCGCAGTGGGGACAGGAGCAGATACGCAGTATTTT CASSAVGTGADTQYF
. . TRBJ2-2 TRBV14 TGTGCCAGCAGCCCAGGGTGGGCTTCCACCGGGGAGCTGTTTTTT CASSPGWASTGELFF